This TCR beta chain was identified during a study of blood T cell repertoires in COVID-19. The V end lost 5 bases, the J end lost 1 base, and 6 bases lay between the germline ends. The CDR3 consists of 13 residues. Patients of the Seattle cohort, enrolled during active infection, were followed longitudinally. Method: immunoSEQ multiplex PCR; TCRdb's copy keeps in-frame clones and lacks some. Of a few hundred thousand clones in the sample, 70% to 90% were seen once. As concerns this clone: This same CDR3 is encoded by further DNA sequences in the sample.

This receptor was taken from a woman aged 45-65 years with COVID-19, enrolled during active disease. V is TRBV12-3 or TRBV12-4 and J is TRBJ1-3; no clear D. Input material: peripheral blood. CDR3 loop: CASSRSSGNTIYF. As DNA, the CDR3 is TGTGCCAGCAGTCGCAGTTCTGGAAACACCATATATTTT.